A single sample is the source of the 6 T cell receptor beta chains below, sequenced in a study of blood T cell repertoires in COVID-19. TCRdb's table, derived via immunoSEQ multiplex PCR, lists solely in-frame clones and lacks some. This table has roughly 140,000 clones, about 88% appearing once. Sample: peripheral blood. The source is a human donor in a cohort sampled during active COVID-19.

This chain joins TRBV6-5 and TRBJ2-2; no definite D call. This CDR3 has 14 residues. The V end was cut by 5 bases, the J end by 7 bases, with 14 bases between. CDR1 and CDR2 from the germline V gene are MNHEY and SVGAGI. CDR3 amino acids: CASSRDFTNGELFF. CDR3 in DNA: TGTGCCAGCAGTCGCGACTTTACCAACGGGGAGCTGTTTTTT.

The CDR3 DNA reads TGTGCCAGCAGTTCCGACAGGGTGGATGTTTATCCTAACTATGGCTACACCTTC. Translated: CASSSDRVDVYPNYGYTF. This chain uses TRBV27 with TRBJ1-2; 7 bases line up with TRBD1. Trimming removed 4 bases from V and 0 bases from J; junction bases left unmatched: 14. This CDR3 spans 18 amino acids. The germline V gene encodes CDR1 MNHEY and CDR2 SMNVEV (reference sequence).

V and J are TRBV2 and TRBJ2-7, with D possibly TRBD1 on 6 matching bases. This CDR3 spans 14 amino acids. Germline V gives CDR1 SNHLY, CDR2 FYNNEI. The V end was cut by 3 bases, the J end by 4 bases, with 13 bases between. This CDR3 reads CASSDVGAKYEQYF. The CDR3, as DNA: TGTGCCAGCAGTGATGTGGGGGCCAAGTACGAGCAGTACTTC.

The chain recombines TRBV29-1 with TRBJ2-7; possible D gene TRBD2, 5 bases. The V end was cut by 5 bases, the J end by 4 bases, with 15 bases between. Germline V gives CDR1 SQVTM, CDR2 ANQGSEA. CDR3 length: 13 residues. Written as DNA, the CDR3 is TGCAGCGTTTGGCTAGCAAGTGGGTACGAGCAGTACTTC. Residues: CSVWLASGYEQYF.

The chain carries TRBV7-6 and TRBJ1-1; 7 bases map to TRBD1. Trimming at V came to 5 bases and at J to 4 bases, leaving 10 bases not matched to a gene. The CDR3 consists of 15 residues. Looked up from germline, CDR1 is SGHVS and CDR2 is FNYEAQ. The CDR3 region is CASSAYEGAGTEAFF. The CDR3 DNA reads TGTGCCAGCAGCGCCTATGAGGGGGCGGGCACTGAAGCTTTCTTT.

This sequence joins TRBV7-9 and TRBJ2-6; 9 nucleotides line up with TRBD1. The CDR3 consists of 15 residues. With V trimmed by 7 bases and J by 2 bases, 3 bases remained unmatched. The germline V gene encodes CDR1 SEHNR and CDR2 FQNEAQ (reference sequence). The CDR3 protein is CASNDRGTGANVLTF. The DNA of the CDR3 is TGTGCCAGCAACGACAGGGGGACTGGGGCCAACGTCCTGACTTTC. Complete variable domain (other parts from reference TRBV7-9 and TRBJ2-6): DTGVSQNPRHKITKRGQNVTFRCDPISEHNRLYWYRQTLGQGPEFLTYFQNEAQLEKSRLLSDRFSAERPKGSFSTLEIQRTEQGDSAMYLCASNDRGTGANVLTFGAGSRLTVL.